The sequence of this TCR beta chain was determined in a study of human T cells and chemical hapten exposure. Study details: Yields of TCR per sample differed, chiefly owing to small differences in pooled library volume. Whole-study findings and limits: TCRs whose frequency exceeded 1 in 1000 remained the same following DPC sensitization.

Whole blood, unfractionated, served as the material for total RNA extraction. This clonotype showed up just a few times. The antigen remains unidentified. The library attached unique molecular identifiers to individual cDNA molecules. Under the authors' procedure: A per-sample median of about 96,000 TCRs was observed, with counts ranging from about 20,000 to 690,600. TCRdb re-analysed the 5' RACE reads in MiXCR, keeping a single row per CDR3 protein. The V and J calls and clone size come from TCRdb's table, not from the authors' own analysis. The sample contains more than 140,000 distinct CDR3 sequences, roughly 4% of which appear only once. The CDR3 sequence is 14 residues long. CDR1 SGHTA and CDR2 FQGNSA come from the germline V gene. The V and J ends lost 5 bases and 6 bases respectively, with 15 bases between them.

The sequence derives from a female donor in good health. V usage is TRBV7-2 and J usage is TRBJ2-3, with a weak D call TRBD2 (5 bases). The DNA for the CDR3 is TGTGCCAGCAGCAGAAGGAGCGGCGTGGATACGCAGTATTTT. As protein: CASSRRSGVDTQYF.